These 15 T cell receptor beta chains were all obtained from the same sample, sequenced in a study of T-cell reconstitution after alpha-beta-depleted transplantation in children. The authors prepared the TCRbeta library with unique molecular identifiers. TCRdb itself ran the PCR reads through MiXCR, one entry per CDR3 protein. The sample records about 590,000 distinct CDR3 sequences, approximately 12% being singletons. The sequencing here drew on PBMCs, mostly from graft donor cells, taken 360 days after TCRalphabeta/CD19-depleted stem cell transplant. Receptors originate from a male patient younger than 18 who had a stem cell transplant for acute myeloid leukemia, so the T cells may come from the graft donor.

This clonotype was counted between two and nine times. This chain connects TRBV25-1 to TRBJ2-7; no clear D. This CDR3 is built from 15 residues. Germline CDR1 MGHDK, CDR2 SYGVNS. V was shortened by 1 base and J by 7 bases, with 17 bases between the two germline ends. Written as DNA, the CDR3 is TGTGCCAGCAGTGAATCCCGACTCCCAGGAGATGAGCAGTACTTC. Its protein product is CASSESRLPGDEQYF.

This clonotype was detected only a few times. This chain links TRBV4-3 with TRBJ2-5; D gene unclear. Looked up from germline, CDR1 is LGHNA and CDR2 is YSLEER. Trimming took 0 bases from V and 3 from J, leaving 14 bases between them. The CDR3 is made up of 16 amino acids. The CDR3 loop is CASSQDQISPEETQYF. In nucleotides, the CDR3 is TGCGCCAGCAGCCAAGATCAAATTAGTCCCGAAGAGACCCAGTACTTC.

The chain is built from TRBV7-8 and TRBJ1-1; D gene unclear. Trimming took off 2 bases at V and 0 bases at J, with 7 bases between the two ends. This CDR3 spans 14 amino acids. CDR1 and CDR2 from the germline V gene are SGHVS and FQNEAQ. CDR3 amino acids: CASSLPGMNTEAFF. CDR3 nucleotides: TGTGCCAGCAGCTTACCGGGGATGAACACTGAAGCTTTCTTT.

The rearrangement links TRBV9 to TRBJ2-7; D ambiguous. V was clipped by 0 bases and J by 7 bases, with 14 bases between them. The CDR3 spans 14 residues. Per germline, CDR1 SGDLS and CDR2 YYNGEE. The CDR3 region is CASSVGTTFGEQYF. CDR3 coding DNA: TGTGCCAGCAGCGTAGGAACCACTTTTGGGGAGCAGTACTTC. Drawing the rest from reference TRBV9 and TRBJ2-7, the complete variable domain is DSGVTQTPKHLITATGQRVTLRCSPRSGDLSVYWYQQSLDQGLQFLIQYYNGEERAKGNILERFSAQQFPDLHSELNLSSLELGDSALYFCASSVGTTFGEQYFGPGTRLTVT.

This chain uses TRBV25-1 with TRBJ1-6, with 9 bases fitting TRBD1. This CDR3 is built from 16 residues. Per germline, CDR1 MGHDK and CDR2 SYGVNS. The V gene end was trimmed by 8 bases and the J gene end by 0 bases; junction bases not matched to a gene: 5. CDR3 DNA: TGTGCCAGCGGGGACAGGGTGAGCTCCTATAATTCACCCCTCCACTTT. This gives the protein CASGDRVSSYNSPLHF.

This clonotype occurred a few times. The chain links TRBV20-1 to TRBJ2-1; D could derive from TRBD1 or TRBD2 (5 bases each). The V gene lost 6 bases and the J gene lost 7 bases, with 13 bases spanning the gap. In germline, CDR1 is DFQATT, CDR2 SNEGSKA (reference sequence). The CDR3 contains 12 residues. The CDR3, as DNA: TGCAGTGCCGGGCCCTGGGGGAATGAGCAGTTCTTC. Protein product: CSAGPWGNEQFF.

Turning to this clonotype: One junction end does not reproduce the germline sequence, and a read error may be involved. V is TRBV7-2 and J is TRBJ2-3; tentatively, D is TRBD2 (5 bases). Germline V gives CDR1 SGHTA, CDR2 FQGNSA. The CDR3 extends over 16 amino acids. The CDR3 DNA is TGTGCCAGCACCCAACCGGGCAGAGGGAGCATAGATACGCAGTATTTT. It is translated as CASTQPGRGSIDTQYF. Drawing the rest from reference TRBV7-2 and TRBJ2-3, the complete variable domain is GAGVSQSPSNKVTEKGKDVELRCDPISGHTALYWYRQSLGQGLEFLIYFQGNSAPDKSGLPSDRFSAERTGGSVSTLTIQRTQQEDSAVYLCASTQPGRGSIDTQYFGPGTRLTVL.

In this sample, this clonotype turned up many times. CDR3 protein: CASTPGQREGQETQYF. The CDR3, as DNA: TGTGCCAGCACTCCAGGGCAGCGGGAGGGCCAAGAGACCCAGTACTTC. The chain joins TRBV12-3 or TRBV12-4 to TRBJ2-5, with 10 bases matching TRBD2. The V segment lost 7 bases and the J segment 1 base; nucleotides outside the gene matches: 9. The CDR3 loop spans 16 amino acids.

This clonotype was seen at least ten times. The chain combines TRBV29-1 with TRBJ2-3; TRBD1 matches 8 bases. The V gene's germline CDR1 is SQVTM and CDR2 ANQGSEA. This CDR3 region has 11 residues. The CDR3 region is CRVDRGDTQYF. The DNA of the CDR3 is TGCAGGGTCGACAGGGGAGATACGCAGTATTTT.

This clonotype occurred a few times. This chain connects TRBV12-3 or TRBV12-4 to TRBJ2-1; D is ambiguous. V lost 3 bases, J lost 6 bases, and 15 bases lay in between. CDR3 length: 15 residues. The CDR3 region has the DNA TGTGCCAGCAGTTTCCGTTGGGGTGTAGGCAATGAGCAGTTCTTC. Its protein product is CASSFRWGVGNEQFF.

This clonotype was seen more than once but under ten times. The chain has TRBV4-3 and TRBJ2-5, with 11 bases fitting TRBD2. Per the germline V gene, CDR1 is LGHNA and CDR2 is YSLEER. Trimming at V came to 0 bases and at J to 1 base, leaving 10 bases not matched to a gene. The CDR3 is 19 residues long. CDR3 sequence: CASSQDLRLAGGTQETQYF. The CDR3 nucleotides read TGCGCCAGCAGCCAAGATCTAAGGCTAGCGGGAGGAACCCAAGAGACCCAGTACTTC.

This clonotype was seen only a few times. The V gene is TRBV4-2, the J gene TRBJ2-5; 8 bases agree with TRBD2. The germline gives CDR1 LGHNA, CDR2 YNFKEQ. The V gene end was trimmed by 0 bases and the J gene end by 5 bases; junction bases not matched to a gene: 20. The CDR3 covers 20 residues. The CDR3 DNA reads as TGTGCCAGCAGCCAAGACCCCCATGGCCTTCGGGAGGGTTCCTCGGAGACCCAGTACTTC. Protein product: CASSQDPHGLREGSSETQYF.

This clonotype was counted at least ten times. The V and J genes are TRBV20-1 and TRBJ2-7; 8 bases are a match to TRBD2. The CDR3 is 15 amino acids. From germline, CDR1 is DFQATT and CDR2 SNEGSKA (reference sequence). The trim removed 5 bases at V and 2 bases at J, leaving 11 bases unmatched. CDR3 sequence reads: CSALKLAALTYEQYF. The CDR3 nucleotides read TGCAGTGCTCTTAAACTAGCGGCCTTAACCTACGAGCAGTACTTC.

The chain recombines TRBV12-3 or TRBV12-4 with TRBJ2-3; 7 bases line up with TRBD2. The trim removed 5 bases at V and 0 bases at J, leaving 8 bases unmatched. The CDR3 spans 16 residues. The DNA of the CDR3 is TGTGCCAGCAGTCTCTTGGGGGGAGGGAGCACAGATACGCAGTATTTT. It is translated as CASSLLGGGSTDTQYF.

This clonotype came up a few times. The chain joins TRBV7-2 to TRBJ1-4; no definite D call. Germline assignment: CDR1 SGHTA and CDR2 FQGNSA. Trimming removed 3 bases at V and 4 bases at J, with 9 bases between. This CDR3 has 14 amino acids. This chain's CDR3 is CASSLRRVNEKLFF. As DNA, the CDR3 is TGTGCCAGCAGCTTGAGGCGGGTTAATGAAAAACTGTTTTTT. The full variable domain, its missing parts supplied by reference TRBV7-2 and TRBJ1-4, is GAGVSQSPSNKVTEKGKDVELRCDPISGHTALYWYRQSLGQGLEFLIYFQGNSAPDKSGLPSDRFSAERTGGSVSTLTIQRTQQEDSAVYLCASSLRRVNEKLFFGSGTQLSVL.